This passage covers 11 T cell receptor beta chains from one sample sequenced in a study of T cells in women clearing cervical HPV infection. Produced via immunoSEQ multiplex PCR; TCRdb's table is partial and in-frame only. Here the sample table reports under 40,000 clones. The sample was blood buffy coat. Receptor source: a woman aged 18-69 years with a cervical HPV16 infection that either progressed to CIN3+ or cleared (not recorded which).

With regard to this clone: The read terminates 3 residues ahead of where the CDR3 ends, so the germline J gene completes it. This chain connects TRBV4-2 to TRBJ2-5, with 9 nucleotides matching TRBD2. Germline V gene sequence: CDR1 LGHNA, CDR2 YNFKEQ. V lost 0 bases, J lost 5 bases, and 7 bases stayed unmatched. This CDR3 is 16 amino acids long. The CDR3 here is CASSQEGLAGSETQYF. The sequenced part of the CDR3 DNA is TGTGCCAGCAGCCAAGAAGGTCTAGCGGGAAGTGAGACC.

As regards this clone: The read falls 3 residues short of the CDR3 end, and the missing part is taken from the germline J gene. V usage is TRBV2 and J usage is TRBJ1-2; unclear D gene. The CDR3 is 15 residues long. From germline, CDR1 is SNHLY and CDR2 FYNNEI. Here the CDR3 reads CASSVTRSLGDTYTF. The CDR3 DNA, read in part, is TGTGCCAGCAGTGTCACCCGGTCGCTAGGAGATACC.

To note about this clone: The read ends 3 residues early relative to the CDR3; the germline J gene fills the gap. The chain uses TRBV11-2 and TRBJ2-3, with 9 bases fitting TRBD2. This CDR3 comprises 13 residues. CDR1 and CDR2 from the germline V gene are SGHAT and FQNNGV. The covered CDR3 bases are TGTGCCAGTGAAGGAGCGGGAGGAGAGACG. This encodes CASEGAGGET. The whole CDR3 protein reads CASEGAGGETQYF.

Regarding this clone: Read sequence stops 3 residues before the CDR3 end, and the germline J gene provides the missing end. The rearrangement joins TRBV2 to TRBJ2-7, with D tentatively TRBD1 (6 bases). Germline CDR1 and CDR2: SNHLY and FYNNEI. With 8 bases removed from V and 0 bases from J, the gap between germline ends came to 14 bases. The CDR3 is made up of 14 amino acids. The chain's CDR3 is CASGRRTDSYEQYF. The sequenced CDR3 bases are TGTGCCAGCGGTCGACGGACAGACTCCTACGAG.

As regards this clone: The sequence runs out 3 residues before the end of the CDR3; the remainder is reconstructed from the germline J gene. The V gene is TRBV19, the J gene TRBJ2-1; TRBD2 aligns across 8 bases. CDR3 length: 13 amino acids. The germline V gene encodes CDR1 LNHDA and CDR2 SQIVND (reference sequence). V shed 7 bases and J 9 bases; nucleotides not matched to a gene: 8. CDR3 bases read: TGTGCCAGTACGGGGGGGACTAGGGTTGAG. Protein: CASTGGTRVE. Given in full, the CDR3 is CASTGGTRVEQFF.

Worth noting for this clone: Sequencing ends 3 residues short of the CDR3 end; the germline J gene provides the rest. The chain recombines TRBV30 with TRBJ1-2; D unclear. Germline V lookup: CDR1 GTSNPN, CDR2 SVGIG (reference sequence). Trimming left V 2 bases short and J 1 base short, with 17 bases between. The CDR3 contains 16 residues. CDR3 sequence: CAWSFINPSSNYGYTF. CDR3 DNA, as far as it was read: TGTGCCTGGAGTTTCATCAATCCATCCAGTAACTATGGC.

A word on this clone: The CDR3 is cut off 3 residues early in the read; its end comes from the germline J gene. The V and J genes are TRBV6-1 and TRBJ1-2; D is ambiguous. Trimming cost V 1 base and J 4 bases, with 4 bases left between them. Germline V CDR1 and CDR2: MNHNS, SASEGT. This CDR3 is built from 12 residues. The CDR3 region is CASSEDSYGYTF. CDR3 bases read: TGTGCCAGCAGTGAAGACAGCTATGGC.

With regard to this clone: The read terminates 3 residues ahead of where the CDR3 ends, so the germline J gene completes it. The chain joins TRBV2 to TRBJ1-5; D remains ambiguous. The germline V gene has CDR1 SNHLY and CDR2 FYNNEI. The CDR3 extends over 13 amino acids. Trimming left V 1 base short and J 7 bases short, with 8 bases between. The CDR3 DNA, read in part, is TGTGCCAGCAGTGAAGAGGGCTGGCAGCCC. Translating it yields CASSEEGWQP. The full CDR3 sequence reads CASSEEGWQPQHF.

This clone is labeled medium-sized based on frequency. Read coverage stops 3 residues before the CDR3 terminus; the germline J gene supplies the remainder. The rearrangement uses TRBV4-2 and TRBJ2-1, with TRBD2 matching 7 bases. J lost 2 bases, V lost 4 bases, and 20 bases had no gene match. Germline assignment: CDR1 LGHNA and CDR2 YNFKEQ. This CDR3 spans 20 amino acids. The sequenced part of the CDR3 DNA is TGTGCCAGCAGCCTTTACTCTTTTGTATTAGCGGGTAGTACCTACAATGAG. Its protein product is CASSLYSFVLAGSTYNE. The entire CDR3 reads CASSLYSFVLAGSTYNEQFF.

As concerns this clone: Read coverage stops 3 residues before the CDR3 terminus; the germline J gene supplies the remainder. The J gene is TRBJ2-1, the V gene TRBV7-3, with D possibly being TRBD2 (6 bases). The CDR3 is 13 residues long. V dropped 2 bases and J dropped 7 bases, with 9 bases sitting between them. Germline lookup yields CDR1 SGHTA and CDR2 FQGTGA. CDR3 sequence: CASSLGTRNEQFF. The part of the CDR3 DNA that was read is TGTGCCAGCAGCTTAGGGACTCGAAATGAG. Using reference TRBV7-3 and TRBJ2-1 for the parts outside the CDR3, the full variable domain is GAGVSQTPSNKVTEKGKYVELRCDPISGHTALYWYRQSLGQGPEFLIYFQGTGAADDSGLPNDRFFAVRPEGSVSTLKIQRTERGDSAVYLCASSLGTRNEQFFGPGTRLTVL.

Details on this clone: The DNA ends 3 residues before the CDR3 does, and the rest of the CDR3 is filled in from the germline J gene. Different DNA sequences within this sample yield the same CDR3. V is TRBV30 and J is TRBJ1-3, with a tentative D call TRBD1 (6 bases). Germline assignment: CDR1 GTSNPN and CDR2 SVGIG (reference sequence). Deletions cut 0 bases from V and 0 bases from J, with 15 bases between. This CDR3 has 17 amino acids. CDR3: CAWSVPLGDTSGNTIYF. CDR3 bases read: TGTGCCTGGAGTGTACCCCTCGGGGACACCTCTGGAAACACC. Supplemented by reference TRBV30 and TRBJ1-3, the full variable domain reads SQTIHQWPATLVQPVGSPLSLECTVEGTSNPNLYWYRQAAGRGLQLLFYSVGIGQISSEVPQNLSASRPQDRQFILSSKKLLLSDSGFYLCAWSVPLGDTSGNTIYFGEGSWLTVV.